This T cell receptor beta chain was sequenced during a study of T cell changes during pregnancy in multiple sclerosis. This CDR3 spans 14 amino acids. The V gene's germline CDR1 is MNHEY and CDR2 SVGAGI. The ends were cut back, 10 bases at V and 4 bases at J, with 18 bases in the middle. The assay was immunoSEQ multiplex PCR, and TCRdb's table has in-frame clones only and misses some. The sample consists of under 55,000 clones, roughly nine tenths of them appearing once. The sequenced sample was CD8+ T cells from peripheral blood mononuclear cells, obtained after pregnancy. The chain combines TRBV6-5 with TRBJ2-3; a weak D match, TRBD1 (6 bases). This receptor was identified in a female donor with multiple sclerosis, enrolled in a pregnancy study. The CDR3 is CATRGSGSADTQYF. CDR3 coding DNA: TGTGCCACTAGGGGGTCGGGGTCTGCAGATACGCAGTATTTT.